The 21 T cell receptor beta chains in this list originate from one sample, sequenced in a study of blood T cell repertoires in COVID-19. TCRdb's table, derived via immunoSEQ multiplex PCR, lists solely in-frame clones and lacks some. Of 80,000 or so clones listed, approximately 86% were seen once; the top ten hold around 1.9%. The specimen sequenced was peripheral blood. Receptor source: a woman aged 60-70 years with acute or convalescent COVID-19.

The DNA of the CDR3 is TGTGCCAGCAGCCCGCCTAACTTGAACACTGAAGCTTTCTTT. This codes for CASSPPNLNTEAFF. This chain links TRBV7-9 with TRBJ1-1; D is uncertain. CDR3 length: 14 residues. Germline V gives CDR1 SEHNR, CDR2 FQNEAQ (reference sequence). Trimming took off 5 bases at V and 0 bases at J, with 10 bases between the two ends. The full variable domain, rest sourced from reference TRBV7-9 and TRBJ1-1, is DTGVSQNPRHKITKRGQNVTFRCDPISEHNRLYWYRQTLGQGPEFLTYFQNEAQLEKSRLLSDRFSAERPKGSFSTLEIQRTEQGDSAMYLCASSPPNLNTEAFFGQGTRLTVV.

The V call is TRBV14, the J call TRBJ1-6, with a tentative D call TRBD1 (6 bases). The germline V gene has CDR1 SGHDN and CDR2 FVKESK. V lost 1 base to trimming and J lost 5 bases, with 12 bases between them. This CDR3 is built from 16 residues. The CDR3 loop is CASSQVGHEHNSPLHF. Here the CDR3 DNA reads TGTGCCAGCAGCCAAGTGGGACACGAACATAATTCACCCCTCCACTTT. Full variable domain (outside the CDR3, taken from reference TRBV14 and TRBJ1-6): EAGVTQFPSHSVIEKGQTVTLRCDPISGHDNLYWYRRVMGKEIKFLLHFVKESKQDESGMPNNRFLAERTGGTYSTLKVQPAELEDSGVYFCASSQVGHEHNSPLHFGNGTRLTVT.

V is TRBV9 and J is TRBJ2-1, with 11 bases aligning to TRBD2. This CDR3 is built from 15 residues. CDR1 and CDR2 (germline): SGDLS, YYNGEE. Trimming removed 4 bases from V and 6 bases from J; junction bases left unmatched: 6. As DNA, the CDR3 is TGTGCCAGCAGCACTAGCGGGAGTGCTCGCAATGAGCAGTTCTTC. Translated: CASSTSGSARNEQFF. The complete variable domain, with remaining parts taken from reference TRBV9 and TRBJ2-1, reads DSGVTQTPKHLITATGQRVTLRCSPRSGDLSVYWYQQSLDQGLQFLIQYYNGEERAKGNILERFSAQQFPDLHSELNLSSLELGDSALYFCASSTSGSARNEQFFGPGTRLTVL.

The chain couples TRBV28 to TRBJ2-7; maybe TRBD1 (8 bases). Trimming pared 6 bases from V and 2 bases from J, leaving 23 bases between. The CDR3 has 17 residues. Germline V lookup: CDR1 MDHEN, CDR2 SYDVKM. The CDR3: CASSYFPGGGSPYEQYF. Written as DNA, the CDR3 is TGTGCCAGCAGCTACTTCCCAGGGGGCGGGAGCCCCTACGAGCAGTACTTC.

The rearrangement links TRBV19 to TRBJ2-6, with D perhaps matching TRBD1 (5 bases). The ends were cut back, 4 bases at V and 0 bases at J, with 13 bases in the middle. Germline values: CDR1 LNHDA, CDR2 SQIVND (reference sequence). The CDR3 covers 17 residues. The CDR3 region has the DNA TGTGCCAGTAGTAGGCAGGGTCCTTACTCTGGGGCCAACGTCCTGACTTTC. Its protein product is CASSRQGPYSGANVLTF.

The chain employs TRBV7-9 and TRBJ2-3; perhaps TRBD2 as D (6 bases). CDR3 length equals 18 residues. The germline V gene has CDR1 SEHNR and CDR2 FQNEAQ (reference sequence). Trimming pared 5 bases from V and 0 bases from J, leaving 21 bases between. The CDR3 sequence is CASSPMTLLSGSTDTQYF. The CDR3 coding sequence is TGTGCCAGCAGCCCCATGACCCTACTAAGCGGGAGCACAGATACGCAGTATTTT.

This rearrangement joins TRBV7-2 to TRBJ1-2; D unclear. Trimming shortened V by 4 bases and J by 8 bases, and 17 bases separated the two germline ends. CDR3 size: 14 residues. From germline, CDR1 is SGHTA and CDR2 FQGNSA. For the CDR3, the DNA is TGTGCCAGCAGCTCAACCCGGGGTCGGACGGGCTACACCTTC. It encodes CASSSTRGRTGYTF.

The chain recombines TRBV7-2 with TRBJ1-2; D unclear. The V end lost 1 base, the J end lost 8 bases, and 11 bases lay between the germline ends. The CDR3 extends over 13 amino acids. The germline CDR1 and CDR2 sequences are SGHTA and FQGNSA. The CDR3 loop is CASSLDFRRGYTF. The CDR3 DNA reads TGTGCCAGCAGCTTAGATTTTCGGAGGGGCTACACCTTC.

V gene TRBV28 combines with J gene TRBJ2-7; D is possibly TRBD1 (6 bases). The germline V and J ends were trimmed by 7 bases and 3 bases, with 10 bases remaining between them. This CDR3 has 12 amino acids. Germline V gene lookup returns CDR1 MDHEN and CDR2 SYDVKM. CDR3 nucleotide sequence: TGTGCCAGCAAAGTACAGGGCTACGAGCAGTACTTC. As protein: CASKVQGYEQYF.

The chain links TRBV27 to TRBJ2-3; D possibly corresponds to TRBD2 (5 bases). The CDR3 totals 13 residues. The germline V gene has CDR1 MNHEY and CDR2 SMNVEV (reference sequence). V was clipped by 7 bases and J by 4 bases, with 12 bases between them. The CDR3, as DNA: TGTGCCAGCACGGAGGCTGGCCCAGATACGCAGTATTTT. It encodes CASTEAGPDTQYF.

The rearrangement joins TRBV18 to TRBJ2-3, with 11 bases fitting TRBD1. The CDR3 totals 14 residues. V dropped 10 bases and J dropped 0; count of bases not matched to a gene: 3. The germline V gene has CDR1 KGHSH and CDR2 LQKENI. The CDR3 DNA reads TGTGCCACCGGACAGGGGGCCAGCACAGATACGCAGTATTTT. Protein: CATGQGASTDTQYF.

This clone came up once. This chain joins TRBV11-3 and TRBJ2-1; TRBD1 aligns across 8 bases. Germline CDR1 is SGHNT and CDR2 is YENEEA. J gave up 8 bases and V 2 bases, and 11 bases lay outside the gene matches. There are 16 residues in the CDR3. CDR3 amino acids: CASSLSSTGGRDEQFF. The DNA of the CDR3 is TGTGCCAGCAGCTTAAGTAGCACAGGGGGAAGGGATGAGCAGTTCTTC.

This clone was detected only a few times. The rearrangement links TRBV4-2 to TRBJ1-2; D unresolved. The CDR3 is 15 amino acids. Germline loops: CDR1 LGHNA, CDR2 YNFKEQ. Trimming removed 0 bases from V and 0 bases from J, with 8 bases in between. The CDR3 DNA reads as TGTGCCAGCAGCCAAGATTGGACTTCTAACTATGGCTACACCTTC. Its protein product is CASSQDWTSNYGYTF.

CDR3 protein: CASSIAGGGMNTEAFF. The CDR3 DNA is TGTGCCAGTAGTATTGCAGGGGGCGGCATGAACACTGAAGCTTTCTTT. This chain joins TRBV19 and TRBJ1-1, with 8 bases fitting TRBD1. V gave up 3 bases and J gave up 0 bases; unmatched junction bases: 6. The CDR3 runs to 16 residues. From germline, CDR1 is LNHDA and CDR2 SQIVND (reference sequence). The full variable domain, rest sourced from reference TRBV19 and TRBJ1-1, is DGGITQSPKYLFRKEGQNVTLSCEQNLNHDAMYWYRQDPGQGLRLIYYSQIVNDFQKGDIAEGYSVSREKKESFPLTVTSAQKNPTAFYLCASSIAGGGMNTEAFFGQGTRLTVV.

The rearrangement joins TRBV4-3 to TRBJ1-4; a weak D match, TRBD1 (6 bases). The length of the CDR3 is 16 residues. The germline CDR1 and CDR2 sequences are LGHNA and YSLEER. V was trimmed by 1 base and J by 7 bases, leaving 16 bases between them. As DNA, the CDR3 is TGCGCCAGCAGCCAAGTGTCCGAGGGGGAGACTGAAAAACTGTTTTTT. Encoded protein: CASSQVSEGETEKLFF.

This chain uses TRBV11-2 with TRBJ2-1; D not resolved. Germline CDR1 SGHAT, CDR2 FQNNGV. Trimming took 4 bases from V and 0 from J, leaving 10 bases between them. This CDR3 is 15 amino acids long. The CDR3 loop reads CASSSQSSSYNEQFF. CDR3 DNA: TGTGCCAGCAGCTCACAGTCCAGCTCCTACAATGAGCAGTTCTTC.

The CDR3 protein is CASSKTGTYQETQYF. The CDR3 bases are TGTGCCAGTAGTAAGACCGGGACATACCAAGAGACCCAGTACTTC. The chain combines TRBV19 with TRBJ2-5; D possibly corresponds to TRBD1 (6 bases). V was shortened by 4 bases and J by 0 bases, with 12 bases between the two germline ends. The CDR3 is made up of 15 amino acids. Germline V gene lookup returns CDR1 LNHDA and CDR2 SQIVND (reference sequence).

The chain carries TRBV5-1 and TRBJ2-7; TRBD2 matches at 11 bases. V shed 4 bases and J 2 bases; nucleotides not matched to a gene: 5. The CDR3 has 15 residues. Germline V gives CDR1 SGHRS, CDR2 YFSETQ. The CDR3 reads CASSPLAGGTYEQYF. CDR3 nucleotides: TGCGCCAGCAGCCCCTTAGCGGGAGGGACCTACGAGCAGTACTTC.

This clone came up a few times. CDR3 DNA: TGTGCCACAGGACAGGACTCCTACGAGCAGTACTTC. Amino acids: CATGQDSYEQYF. V usage is TRBV5-4 and J usage is TRBJ2-7, with 7 bases that match TRBD1. Germline CDR1 and CDR2: SGHNT and YYREEE (reference sequence). The V segment lost 9 bases and the J segment 0 bases; nucleotides outside the gene matches: 3. The CDR3 contains 12 residues.

The sample holds one count of this clone. This rearrangement joins TRBV7-2 to TRBJ1-2; 8 bases match TRBD1. The V segment lost 1 base and the J segment 8 bases; nucleotides outside the gene matches: 12. This CDR3 comprises 16 residues. Looked up from germline, CDR1 is SGHTA and CDR2 is FQGNSA. CDR3 coding DNA: TGTGCCAGCAGCTTAGAGACAGGGGCCTTAGCTAGGGGCTACACCTTC. Its translation is CASSLETGALARGYTF.

V is TRBV19 and J is TRBJ2-3; 7 bases fit TRBD2. The CDR3 totals 15 residues. The J segment lost 5 bases and the V segment lost 3 bases, leaving 8 bases of the junction unmatched. CDR1 LNHDA and CDR2 SQIVND come from the germline V gene (reference sequence). The CDR3 here is CASSILERDGDTQYF. CDR3 DNA sequence: TGTGCCAGTAGTATCTTGGAGCGGGACGGAGATACGCAGTATTTT.